This TCR beta chain was captured in a study of blood T cell repertoires in COVID-19. For the study at large: Acute and convalescent COVID-19 samples came from the United States, Italy and Spain.

CDR1 is MNHEY, CDR2 SVGEGT, per germline. Trimming removed 0 bases at V and 3 bases at J, with 9 bases between. The CDR3 is made up of 15 amino acids. This clone occurred a few times. This table comes from immunoSEQ multiplex PCR, and its TCRdb copy is limited to in-frame clones, with some not included. The sample lists fewer than 400,000 clones, just under 90% occurring once. In terms of age and location, participants ranged from roughly 18 to 90 years and lived in about 25 US areas. Grouping used clinical history reported by participants in a survey and questionnaire. Cohort 3 donors were reported recovered after two negative PCRs, clearance, or symptom resolution.

Source material: PBMCs or T cells enriched from blood (not recorded which). V gene TRBV6-2 or TRBV6-3 combines with J gene TRBJ2-1; a weak D match, TRBD1 (6 bases). The receptor was isolated from a woman in her 50s who had recovered from COVID-19. CDR3 coding DNA: TGTGCCAGCAGTTACTCCCAGGGGAACTACAATGAGCAGTTCTTC. This sequence encodes CASSYSQGNYNEQFF.